Below, 8 T cell receptor beta chains from the same sample are listed, as sequenced in a study of blood T cell repertoires in COVID-19. The method was immunoSEQ multiplex PCR; TCRdb's version includes in-frame clones alone and lacks a portion of them. The data contain under 45,000 clones, over 80% of them singletons. The source material was peripheral blood. These receptors all stem from a human donor in a cohort sampled during active COVID-19.

This rearrangement joins TRBV5-1 to TRBJ2-1; the match to TRBD2 covers 13 bases. The CDR3 contains 18 residues. Germline V CDR1 and CDR2: SGHRS, YFSETQ. V was pared by 1 base and J by 4 bases, with 8 bases of the junction left unmatched. CDR3 in amino acids: CASSLTSGRADGYNEQFF. The CDR3 DNA sequence: TGCGCCAGCAGCTTGACTAGCGGGAGGGCCGATGGGTACAATGAGCAGTTCTTC.

The chain combines TRBV3-1 (or the pseudogene TRBV3-2) with TRBJ1-1; TRBD1 aligns across 8 bases. CDR3 length: 15 amino acids. Germline CDR1 and CDR2: LGHDT and YNNKEL (reference sequence). V shed 4 bases, J shed 1 base, and the junction held 5 bases outside the gene matches. Here the CDR3 DNA reads TGTGCCAGCAGCCTTGGGACAGGCCGGAACACTGAAGCTTTCTTT. Residues: CASSLGTGRNTEAFF.

This chain joins TRBV12-3 or TRBV12-4 and TRBJ1-2; D is ambiguous. This CDR3 comprises 11 residues. With 6 bases removed from V and 8 bases from J, the gap between germline ends came to 10 bases. Here the CDR3 DNA reads TGTGCCAGCAGCGGGAGGCGGGGCTACACCTTC. This sequence encodes CASSGRRGYTF.

CDR3 sequence reads: CASSQSALAGLTLHGELFF. The CDR3 DNA is TGTGCCAGCAGTCAGTCCGCACTAGCGGGACTGACTTTGCACGGGGAGCTGTTTTTT. The V gene is TRBV27, the J gene TRBJ2-2; TRBD2 matches at 10 bases. Germline CDR1 reads MNHEY; CDR2 reads SMNVEV (reference sequence). V lost 5 bases to trimming and J lost 7 bases; unmatched junction nucleotides: 19. This CDR3 contains 19 residues.

The chain uses TRBV9 and TRBJ2-7, with 10 bases lining up with TRBD2. There are 14 residues in the CDR3. Germline CDR1 is SGDLS and CDR2 is YYNGEE. After removal of 4 bases from V and 6 bases from J, the junction contained 7 bases not matched to a gene. This chain's CDR3 is CASSRLAGEGEQYF. Written as DNA, the CDR3 is TGTGCCAGCAGCCGGCTAGCGGGAGAGGGCGAGCAGTACTTC.

The CDR3 coding sequence is TGTGCCAGCAGCCCCATTCGGGGTCCACCGCACGAGCAGTACTTC. Its protein is CASSPIRGPPHEQYF. The chain has TRBV7-3 and TRBJ2-7; TRBD2 might be the D (5 bases). The CDR3 loop spans 15 amino acids. Per germline, CDR1 SGHTA and CDR2 FQGTGA. Trimming pared 5 bases from V and 5 bases from J, leaving 19 bases between. The variable domain in full, with the rest retrieved from reference TRBV7-3 and TRBJ2-7, is GAGVSQTPSNKVTEKGKYVELRCDPISGHTALYWYRQSLGQGPEFLIYFQGTGAADDSGLPNDRFFAVRPEGSVSTLKIQRTERGDSAVYLCASSPIRGPPHEQYFGPGTRLTVT.

The V and J genes are TRBV7-2 and TRBJ2-5; 9 nucleotides agree with TRBD1. This CDR3 spans 15 amino acids. J lost 6 bases, V lost 2 bases, and 7 bases had no gene match. Germline CDR1 is SGHTA and CDR2 is FQGNSA. This CDR3 reads CASSLRGQGGQTQYF. CDR3 in DNA: TGTGCCAGCAGCTTACGGGGACAGGGCGGTCAGACCCAGTACTTC.

The V call is TRBV9, the J call TRBJ2-2, with 8 bases that match TRBD2. The CDR3 loop spans 16 amino acids. The J segment lost 5 bases and the V segment lost 0 bases, leaving 6 bases of the junction unmatched. Per the germline V gene, CDR1 is SGDLS and CDR2 is YYNGEE. Written as DNA, the CDR3 is TGTGCCAGCAGCGTAGCTACCGGGGGGGCGACCGGGGAGCTGTTTTTT. This codes for CASSVATGGATGELFF.